This TCR beta chain was observed in a study of blood T cell repertoires in COVID-19. In the study overall: PBMCs, B-cell-depleted T cells, or T cells provided the cDNA or gDNA that made up the material.

This CDR3 contains 16 residues. Trimming took off 7 bases at V and 7 bases at J, with 21 bases between the two ends. CDR1 and CDR2 from the germline V gene are KGHDR and SFDVKD. Sequencing was performed with immunoSEQ multiplex PCR; in TCRdb, only in-frame clones are kept and a portion is missing. This table has about 160,000 clones, around four fifths appearing once. V gene TRBV24-1 combines with J gene TRBJ2-2; no clear D gene. Sequenced input: peripheral blood. The TCR originated in a woman aged 80 or over with acute or convalescent COVID-19. This chain's CDR3 is CATRETNWARIGELFF. Written as DNA, the CDR3 is TGTGCCACCAGGGAAACCAACTGGGCACGAATCGGGGAGCTGTTTTTT.